A single T cell receptor (beta chain) is shown here with its context. This entry comes from a study of blood T cell repertoires in COVID-19. Here immunoSEQ multiplex PCR was the method, and the copy in TCRdb shows in-frame clones only, minus some. Altogether around 97,000 clones are present, approximately 80% being singletons, with the ten largest covering 10%. The CDR3 loop spans 15 amino acids. Germline trimming cut 3 bases from V and 10 bases from J; bases unmatched to any gene: 10. Germline V gene data show CDR1 as SGDLS and CDR2 as YYNGEE. Sequenced input: peripheral blood. This clonotype was sampled from a man between 65 and 85 years old with acute or convalescent COVID-19. The chain recombines TRBV9 with TRBJ1-6, with 7 bases matching TRBD1. The CDR3 sequence is CASSATTGSISPLHF. The DNA of the CDR3 is TGTGCCAGCAGCGCGACGACAGGGAGTATCTCACCCCTCCACTTT.